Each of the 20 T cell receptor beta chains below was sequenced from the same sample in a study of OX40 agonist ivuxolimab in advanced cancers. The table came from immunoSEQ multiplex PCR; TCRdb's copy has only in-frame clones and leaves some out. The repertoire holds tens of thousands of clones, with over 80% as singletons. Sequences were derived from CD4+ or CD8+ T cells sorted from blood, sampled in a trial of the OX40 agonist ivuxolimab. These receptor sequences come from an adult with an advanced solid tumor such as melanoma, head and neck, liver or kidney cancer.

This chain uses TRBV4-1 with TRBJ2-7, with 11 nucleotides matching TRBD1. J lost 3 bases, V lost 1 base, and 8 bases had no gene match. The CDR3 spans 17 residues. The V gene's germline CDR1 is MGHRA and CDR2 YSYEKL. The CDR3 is CASSQGSRDRGGYEQYF. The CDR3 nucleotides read TGCGCCAGCAGCCAAGGCAGCCGGGACAGGGGGGGCTACGAGCAGTACTTC.

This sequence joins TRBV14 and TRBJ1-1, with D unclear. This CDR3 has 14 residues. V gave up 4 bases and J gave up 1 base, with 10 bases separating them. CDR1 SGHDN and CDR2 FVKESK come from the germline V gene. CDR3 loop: CASSPLRWNTEAFF. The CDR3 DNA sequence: TGTGCCAGCAGCCCTCTAAGATGGAACACTGAAGCTTTCTTT.

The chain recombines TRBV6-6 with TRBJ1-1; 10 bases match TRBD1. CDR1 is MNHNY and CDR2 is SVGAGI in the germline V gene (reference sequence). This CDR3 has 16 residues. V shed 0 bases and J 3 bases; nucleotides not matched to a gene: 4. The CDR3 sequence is CASSYSDRGLDTEAFF. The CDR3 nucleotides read TGTGCCAGCAGTTACTCGGACAGGGGGTTGGACACTGAAGCTTTCTTT.

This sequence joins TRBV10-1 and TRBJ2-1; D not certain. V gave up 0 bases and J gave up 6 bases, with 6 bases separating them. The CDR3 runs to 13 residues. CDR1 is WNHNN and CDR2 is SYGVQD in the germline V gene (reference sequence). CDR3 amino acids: CASSESKFNEQFF. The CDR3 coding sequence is TGCGCCAGCAGTGAGTCTAAGTTCAATGAGCAGTTCTTC.

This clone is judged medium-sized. The CDR3 bases are TGTGCCAGCAGCTCCGAAGGACAGTCACCTTTGTACTTC. This gives the protein CASSSEGQSPLYF. The chain recombines TRBV5-4 with TRBJ2-7, with D possibly TRBD1 on 6 matching bases. Trimming took off 3 bases at V and 12 bases at J, with 19 bases between the two ends. Germline V gene sequence: CDR1 SGHNT, CDR2 YYREEE (reference sequence). The CDR3 runs to 13 residues.

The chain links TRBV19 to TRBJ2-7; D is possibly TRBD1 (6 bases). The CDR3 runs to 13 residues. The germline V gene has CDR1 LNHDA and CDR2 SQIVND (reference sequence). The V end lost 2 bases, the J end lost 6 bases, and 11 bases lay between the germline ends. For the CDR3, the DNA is TGTGCCAGTAGTATATCACAGGGTCGCGAGCAGTACTTC. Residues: CASSISQGREQYF. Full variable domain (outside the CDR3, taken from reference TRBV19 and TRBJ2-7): DGGITQSPKYLFRKEGQNVTLSCEQNLNHDAMYWYRQDPGQGLRLIYYSQIVNDFQKGDIAEGYSVSREKKESFPLTVTSAQKNPTAFYLCASSISQGREQYFGPGTRLTVT.

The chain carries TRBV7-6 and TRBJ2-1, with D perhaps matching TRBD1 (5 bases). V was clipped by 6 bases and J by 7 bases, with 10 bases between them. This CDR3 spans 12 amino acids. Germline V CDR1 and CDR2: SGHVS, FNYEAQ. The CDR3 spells CASSRPGNEQFF. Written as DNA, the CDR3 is TGTGCCAGCAGTCGCCCAGGGAATGAGCAGTTCTTC.

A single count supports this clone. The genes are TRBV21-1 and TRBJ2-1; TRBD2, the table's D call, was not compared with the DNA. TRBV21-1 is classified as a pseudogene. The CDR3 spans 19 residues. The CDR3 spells CASSKGTSGRAEAYNEQFF. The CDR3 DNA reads TGTGCCAGCAGCAAAGGGACTAGCGGGAGGGCCGAGGCGTACAATGAGCAGTTCTTC.

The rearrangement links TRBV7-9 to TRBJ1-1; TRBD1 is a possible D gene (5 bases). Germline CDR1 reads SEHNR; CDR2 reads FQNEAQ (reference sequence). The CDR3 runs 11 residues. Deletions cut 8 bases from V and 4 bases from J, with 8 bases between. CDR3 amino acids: CASEGSTEAFF. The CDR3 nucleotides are TGTGCCAGCGAGGGGAGCACTGAAGCTTTCTTT.

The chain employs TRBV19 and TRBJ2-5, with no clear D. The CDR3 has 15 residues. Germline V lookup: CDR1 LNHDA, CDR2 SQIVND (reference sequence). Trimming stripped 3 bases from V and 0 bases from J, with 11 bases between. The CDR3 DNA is TGTGCCAGTAGTATTGCTATAGGGTACCAAGAGACCCAGTACTTC. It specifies CASSIAIGYQETQYF.

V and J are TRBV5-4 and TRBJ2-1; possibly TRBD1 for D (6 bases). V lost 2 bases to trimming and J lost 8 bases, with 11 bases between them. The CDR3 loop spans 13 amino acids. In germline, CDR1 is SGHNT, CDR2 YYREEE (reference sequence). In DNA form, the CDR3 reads TGTGCCAGCAGCTTCACAGGGAAAGATGAGCAGTTCTTC. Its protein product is CASSFTGKDEQFF.

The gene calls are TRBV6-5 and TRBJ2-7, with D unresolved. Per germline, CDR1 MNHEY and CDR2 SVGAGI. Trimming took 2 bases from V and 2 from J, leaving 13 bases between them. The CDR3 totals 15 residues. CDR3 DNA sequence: TGTGCCAGCAGTTACGGGCATCCAGGCCCCTACGAGCAGTACTTC. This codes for CASSYGHPGPYEQYF.

CDR3: CASSLSLAGGPGTGELFF. Written as DNA, the CDR3 is TGTGCCAGCAGCTTAAGTCTAGCGGGAGGGCCAGGCACCGGGGAGCTGTTTTTT. V and J are TRBV7-3 and TRBJ2-2; the match to TRBD2 covers 12 bases. This CDR3 is built from 18 residues. The V gene's germline CDR1 is SGHTA and CDR2 FQGTGA. Unmatched junction bases numbered 7, after V lost 1 base and J lost 4 bases.

This CDR3 reads CASSQFHDIQYF. The DNA for the CDR3 is TGCGCCAGCAGTCAATTTCATGACATTCAGTACTTC. V is TRBV23-1 and J is TRBJ2-4; D is unclear. TRBV23-1 has ORF status, its function being uncertain. The CDR3 extends over 12 amino acids. Trimming stripped 1 base from V and 8 bases from J, with 6 bases between.

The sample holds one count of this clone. The CDR3 sequence: CASSIHPLDRDRGPGANVLTF. As DNA, the CDR3 is TGTGCCAGTAGTATCCACCCCCTTGACCGGGACAGGGGGCCTGGGGCCAACGTCCTGACTTTC. V and J are TRBV19 and TRBJ2-6; 12 bases agree with TRBD1. This CDR3 spans 21 amino acids. Trimming removed 3 bases from V and 2 bases from J; junction bases left unmatched: 14. The germline CDR1 and CDR2 sequences are LNHDA and SQIVND (reference sequence).

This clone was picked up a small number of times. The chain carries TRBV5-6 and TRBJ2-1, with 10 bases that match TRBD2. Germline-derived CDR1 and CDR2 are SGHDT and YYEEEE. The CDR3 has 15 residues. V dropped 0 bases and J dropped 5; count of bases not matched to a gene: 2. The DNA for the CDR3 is TGTGCCAGCAGCTTGGCCCTAGCGGGAGACAATGAGCAGTTCTTC. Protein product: CASSLALAGDNEQFF.

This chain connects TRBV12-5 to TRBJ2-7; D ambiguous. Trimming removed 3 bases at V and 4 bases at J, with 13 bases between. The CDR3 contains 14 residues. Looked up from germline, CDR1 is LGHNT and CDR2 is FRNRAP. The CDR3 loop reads CASGFPGSGYEQYF. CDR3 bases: TGTGCTAGTGGTTTCCCCGGTTCGGGTTACGAGCAGTACTTC.

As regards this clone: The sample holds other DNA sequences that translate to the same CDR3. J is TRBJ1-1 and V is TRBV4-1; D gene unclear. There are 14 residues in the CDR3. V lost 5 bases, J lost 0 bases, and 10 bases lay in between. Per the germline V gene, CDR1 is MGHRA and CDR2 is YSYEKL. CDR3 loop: CASSSGKMNTEAFF. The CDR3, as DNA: TGCGCCAGCAGCTCAGGAAAGATGAACACTGAAGCTTTCTTT.

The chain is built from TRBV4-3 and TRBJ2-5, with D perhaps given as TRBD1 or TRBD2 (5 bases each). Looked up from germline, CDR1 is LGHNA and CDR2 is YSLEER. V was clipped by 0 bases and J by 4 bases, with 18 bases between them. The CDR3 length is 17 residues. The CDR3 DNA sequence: TGCGCCAGCAGCCAAGATATGTTAGGGGAGTTGCCAGAGACCCAGTACTTC. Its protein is CASSQDMLGELPETQYF.

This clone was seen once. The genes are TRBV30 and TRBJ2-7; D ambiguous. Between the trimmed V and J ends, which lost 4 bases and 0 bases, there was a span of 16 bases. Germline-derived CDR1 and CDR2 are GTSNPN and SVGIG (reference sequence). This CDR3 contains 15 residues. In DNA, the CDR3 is TGTGCCTGGACCGTAGGATGGAGTGCCTCCTACGAGCAGTACTTC. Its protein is CAWTVGWSASYEQYF.